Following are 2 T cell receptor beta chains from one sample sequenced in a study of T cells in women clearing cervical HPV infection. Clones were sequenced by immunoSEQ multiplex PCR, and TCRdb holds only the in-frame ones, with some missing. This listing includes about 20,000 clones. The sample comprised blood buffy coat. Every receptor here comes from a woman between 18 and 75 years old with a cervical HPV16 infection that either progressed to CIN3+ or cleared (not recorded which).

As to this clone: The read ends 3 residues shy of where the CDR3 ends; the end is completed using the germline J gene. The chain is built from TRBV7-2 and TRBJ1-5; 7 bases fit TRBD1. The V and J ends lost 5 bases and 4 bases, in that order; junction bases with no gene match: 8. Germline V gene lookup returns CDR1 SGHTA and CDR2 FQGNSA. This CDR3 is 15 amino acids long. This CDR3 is CASSVRDSQNQPQHF. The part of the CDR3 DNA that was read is TGTGCCAGCAGCGTCCGGGACAGCCAAAATCAGCCC.

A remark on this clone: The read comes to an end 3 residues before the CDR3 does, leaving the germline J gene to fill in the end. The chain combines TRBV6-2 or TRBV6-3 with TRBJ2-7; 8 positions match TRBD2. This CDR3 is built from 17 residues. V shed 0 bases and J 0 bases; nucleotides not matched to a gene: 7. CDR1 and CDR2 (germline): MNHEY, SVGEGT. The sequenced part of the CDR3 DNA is TGTGCCAGCAGTTACTCGTTACTAGCGGCGAGCTCCTACGAG. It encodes CASSYSLLAASSYE. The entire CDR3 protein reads CASSYSLLAASSYEQYF.